This T cell receptor (beta chain) was recovered during a study of shared clonotypes between healthy human individuals. Study details: The donor group consisted of two women and a few men, aged 18 to 49. Study-wide results and limits: At large depth, rarefaction still showed sorted-subset sequencing to be incomplete.

Germline-derived CDR1 and CDR2 are SGHAT and FQDESV (reference sequence). Trimming removed 7 bases from V and 14 bases from J; junction bases left unmatched: 18. CDR3 size: 14 residues. TCRdb keeps only in-frame clones here, not all; method: immunoSEQ multiplex PCR. The data hold hundreds of thousands of clones, with around two thirds observed a single time. As for this clone: The antigen remains unidentified.

This receptor was identified in a woman aged 25-40 years in good health. The sequenced material came from memory CD4+ T cells sorted from blood. Subset of the sample: CD45RA-negative fraction. The chain uses TRBV11-1 and TRBJ2-3; 7 nucleotides match TRBD2. The chain's CDR3 is CASTAGLAAYVGYF. CDR3 bases: TGTGCCAGCACAGCGGGGCTAGCGGCCTACGTGGGGTATTTT.